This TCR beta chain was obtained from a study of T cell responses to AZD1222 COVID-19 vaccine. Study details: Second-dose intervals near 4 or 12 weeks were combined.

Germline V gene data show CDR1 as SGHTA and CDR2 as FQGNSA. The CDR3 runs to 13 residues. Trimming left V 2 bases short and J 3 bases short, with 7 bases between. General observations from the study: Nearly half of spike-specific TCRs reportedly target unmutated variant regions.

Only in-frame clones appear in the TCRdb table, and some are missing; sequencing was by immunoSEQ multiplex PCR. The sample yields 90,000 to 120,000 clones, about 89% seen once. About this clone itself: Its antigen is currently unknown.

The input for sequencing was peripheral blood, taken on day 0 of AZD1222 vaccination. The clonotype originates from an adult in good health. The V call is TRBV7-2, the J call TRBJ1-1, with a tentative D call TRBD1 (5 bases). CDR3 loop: CASSLSGYTEAFF. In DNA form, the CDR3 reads TGTGCCAGCAGCTTATCAGGGTACACTGAAGCTTTCTTT.